The next 29 T cell receptor beta chains were all read from a single sample in a study of blood T cell repertoires in COVID-19. Generated by immunoSEQ multiplex PCR, the TCRdb table keeps only in-frame clones and is missing some. The repertoire has 350,000 to 550,000 clones, 87% of them found once; the top ten carry approximately 2%. The material sequenced was PBMCs or T cells enriched from blood (not recorded which). The receptor source for this set is a woman between 18 and 29 years old with acute COVID-19.

The chain joins TRBV11-3 to TRBJ1-1, with TRBD1 as a possible D gene (5 bases). CDR3 length: 12 residues. In germline, CDR1 is SGHNT, CDR2 YENEEA. With 4 bases removed from V and 8 bases from J, the gap between germline ends came to 11 bases. CDR3 nucleotide sequence: TGTGCCAGCAGCTACTACAGGAAAGAAGCTTTCTTT. Its translation: CASSYYRKEAFF. The whole variable domain, filled in from reference TRBV11-3 and TRBJ1-1, reads EAGVVQSPRYKIIEKKQPVAFWCNPISGHNTLYWYLQNLGQGPELLIRYENEEAVDDSQLPKDRFSAERLKGVDSTLKIQPAELGDSAVYLCASSYYRKEAFFGQGTRLTVV.

This chain connects TRBV30 to TRBJ1-3; D is undetermined. The V and J ends lost 8 bases and 4 bases respectively, with 12 bases between them. Germline loops: CDR1 GTSNPN, CDR2 SVGIG (reference sequence). The CDR3 runs 12 residues. In nucleotides, the CDR3 is TGTGCCGAATCCCGGGGAGGAAACACCATATATTTT. This encodes CAESRGGNTIYF.

V usage is TRBV23-1 and J usage is TRBJ2-7; 8 bases are a match to TRBD1. TRBV23-1 has ORF status, its function being uncertain. CDR3 size: 14 residues. V trimming: 4 bases; J trimming: 5 bases; junction bases outside the gene matches: 7. CDR3 sequence (DNA): TGCGCCAGCAGTCCAGCAGGGGGCAAGGACGAGCAGTACTTC. It yields the protein CASSPAGGKDEQYF.

In DNA form, the CDR3 reads TGTGCCAGCAGTTTATTAGCTAGCGGGAGTAATAGGGACGAGCAGTACTTC. Translating it yields CASSLLASGSNRDEQYF. V usage is TRBV27 and J usage is TRBJ2-7, with TRBD2 matching 10 bases. The CDR3 totals 17 residues. After removal of 1 base from V and 5 bases from J, the junction contained 11 bases not matched to a gene. Per the germline V gene, CDR1 is MNHEY and CDR2 is SMNVEV (reference sequence).

V usage is TRBV5-1 and J usage is TRBJ1-1; TRBD1 matches at 9 bases. The CDR3 covers 15 residues. V lost 4 bases to trimming and J lost 4 bases; unmatched junction nucleotides: 8. The germline V gene has CDR1 SGHRS and CDR2 YFSETQ. The CDR3 loop reads CASSPGDREATEAFF. In DNA, the CDR3 is TGCGCCAGCAGCCCGGGGGACAGGGAGGCCACTGAAGCTTTCTTT.

This rearrangement joins TRBV7-2 to TRBJ2-7, with 9 bases that match TRBD2. V lost 2 bases and J lost 4; bases outside the gene matches: 6. This CDR3 contains 15 residues. Germline V CDR1 and CDR2: SGHTA, FQGNSA. CDR3 loop: CASSLSLAGFYEQYF. The DNA for the CDR3 is TGTGCCAGCAGCTTAAGTCTAGCGGGATTTTACGAGCAGTACTTC.

This clone was seen once. V and J are TRBV19 and TRBJ2-3; D is uncertain. The CDR3 covers 12 residues. Germline-derived CDR1 and CDR2 are LNHDA and SQIVND (reference sequence). V was pared by 6 bases and J by 6 bases, with 10 bases between. CDR3 nucleotide sequence: TGTGCCAGTAGCGCGCCCACGGATACGCAGTATTTT. Protein: CASSAPTDTQYF.

The chain is built from TRBV7-3 and TRBJ1-2; perhaps TRBD1 as D (6 bases). The length of the CDR3 is 15 residues. Trimming shortened V by 4 bases and J by 5 bases, and 17 bases separated the two germline ends. Germline lookup yields CDR1 SGHTA and CDR2 FQGTGA. The CDR3 nucleotides read TGTGCCAGCAGCTCGCCGGGACAAGGACATTATGGCTACACCTTC. It yields the protein CASSSPGQGHYGYTF. The whole variable domain, remainder taken from reference TRBV7-3 and TRBJ1-2, is GAGVSQTPSNKVTEKGKYVELRCDPISGHTALYWYRQSLGQGPEFLIYFQGTGAADDSGLPNDRFFAVRPEGSVSTLKIQRTERGDSAVYLCASSSPGQGHYGYTFGSGTRLTVV.

This chain connects TRBV5-4 to TRBJ1-5; possible D gene TRBD1, 5 bases. The CDR3 totals 13 residues. Between the trimmed V and J ends, which lost 3 bases and 9 bases, there was a span of 13 bases. CDR1 and CDR2 (germline): SGHNT, YYREEE (reference sequence). The CDR3 coding sequence is TGTGCCAGCAGCTCGGGGGAAGGTAGGCCCCAGCATTTT. Residues: CASSSGEGRPQHF. The full variable domain, with the rest looked up from reference TRBV5-4 and TRBJ1-5, is ETGVTQSPTHLIKTRGQQVTLRCSSQSGHNTVSWYQQALGQGPQFIFQYYREEENGRGNFPPRFSGLQFPNYSSELNVNALELDDSALYLCASSSGEGRPQHFGDGTRLSIL.

This chain joins TRBV14 and TRBJ1-2, with 10 bases fitting TRBD1. The J segment lost 6 bases and the V segment lost 4 bases, leaving 2 bases of the junction unmatched. The germline gives CDR1 SGHDN, CDR2 FVKESK. CDR3 length equals 13 residues. The CDR3 DNA sequence: TGTGCCAGCAGCCTCGGACAGGGGGATGGCTACACCTTC. It is translated as CASSLGQGDGYTF. The full variable domain, completed using reference TRBV14 and TRBJ1-2, is EAGVTQFPSHSVIEKGQTVTLRCDPISGHDNLYWYRRVMGKEIKFLLHFVKESKQDESGMPNNRFLAERTGGTYSTLKVQPAELEDSGVYFCASSLGQGDGYTFGSGTRLTVV.

There are a few counts of this clone. The chain recombines TRBV6-5 with TRBJ1-5, with a tentative D call TRBD1 (6 bases). The CDR3 runs to 16 residues. CDR1 is MNHEY, CDR2 SVGAGI, per germline. Trimming shortened V by 0 bases and J by 0 bases, and 9 bases separated the two germline ends. CDR3 nucleotides: TGTGCCAGCAGTTACTCGACAGGAGATAGCAATCAGCCCCAGCATTTT. It codes for CASSYSTGDSNQPQHF.

The chain combines TRBV4-3 with TRBJ1-6; 8 nucleotides match TRBD1. The CDR3 is 17 amino acids. With V trimmed by 1 base and J by 2 bases, 4 bases remained unmatched. Per the germline V gene, CDR1 is LGHNA and CDR2 is YSLEER. CDR3 DNA sequence: TGCGCCAGCAGCCAAGGATCAGGGGGCGCCTATAATTCACCCCTCCACTTT. Translated: CASSQGSGGAYNSPLHF.

The J gene is TRBJ2-7, the V gene TRBV7-2; 7 nucleotides line up with TRBD1. V gave up 3 bases and J gave up 3 bases; unmatched junction bases: 5. The CDR3 has 14 amino acids. From germline, CDR1 is SGHTA and CDR2 FQGNSA. The CDR3 is CASSFETGHYEQYF. In DNA form, the CDR3 reads TGTGCCAGCAGCTTTGAGACAGGGCACTACGAGCAGTACTTC.

CDR3 coding DNA: TGTGCCAGCAGCTTGGGGGGAACTGGGGCCAACGTCCTGACTTTC. Amino acid sequence: CASSLGGTGANVLTF. The chain combines TRBV7-9 with TRBJ2-6; D is possibly TRBD2 (6 bases). Trimming took 3 bases from V and 2 from J, leaving 8 bases between them. Germline V lookup: CDR1 SEHNR, CDR2 FQNEAQ (reference sequence). The CDR3 sequence is 15 residues long.

The chain has TRBV4-1 and TRBJ1-5, with unresolved D. This CDR3 region has 15 residues. The germline V gene has CDR1 MGHRA and CDR2 YSYEKL. V gave up 3 bases and J gave up 0 bases, with 9 bases separating them. CDR3 DNA sequence: TGCGCCAGCAGCCAGAAACAAGATAGCAATCAGCCCCAGCATTTT. Its protein product is CASSQKQDSNQPQHF.

The chain has TRBV5-1 and TRBJ1-1; the match to TRBD1 covers 9 bases. Germline CDR1 SGHRS, CDR2 YFSETQ. The CDR3 length is 14 residues. Losses at the gene ends were 6 bases for V and 0 bases for J; bases not matched to a gene: 3. The CDR3 is CASKGQGMNTEAFF. CDR3 bases: TGCGCCAGCAAGGGACAGGGAATGAACACTGAAGCTTTCTTT. The full variable domain, rest sourced from reference TRBV5-1 and TRBJ1-1, is KAGVTQTPRYLIKTRGQQVTLSCSPISGHRSVSWYQQTPGQGLQFLFEYFSETQRNKGNFPGRFSGRQFSNSRSEMNVSTLELGDSALYLCASKGQGMNTEAFFGQGTRLTVV.

This clone appeared a single time. The chain combines TRBV11-2 with TRBJ2-5; TRBD2 agrees at 11 bases. This CDR3 spans 16 amino acids. V trimming: 1 base; J trimming: 3 bases; junction bases outside the gene matches: 4. The germline gives CDR1 SGHAT, CDR2 FQNNGV. The CDR3 region has the DNA TGTGCCAGCAGCTTAGTTACTAGCGGGAGTGAAGAGACCCAGTACTTC. This codes for CASSLVTSGSEETQYF.

The rearrangement joins TRBV5-1 to TRBJ1-4; the match to TRBD1 covers 9 bases. J lost 8 bases, V lost 4 bases, and 12 bases had no gene match. This CDR3 has 16 residues. Germline V lookup: CDR1 SGHRS, CDR2 YFSETQ. The CDR3 coding sequence is TGCGCCAGCAGCCAACTCCAAACAGGGGGCGCGGAAAAACTGTTTTTT. Translating it yields CASSQLQTGGAEKLFF.

The V and J genes are TRBV24-1 and TRBJ1-2; 7 bases agree with TRBD1. The CDR3 is 15 residues long. V dropped 4 bases and J dropped 8; count of bases not matched to a gene: 12. CDR1 KGHDR and CDR2 SFDVKD come from the germline V gene. The CDR3 DNA sequence: TGTGCCACCAGTGACCCCCTACAGGGGACCGGGGGCTACACCTTC. Translation: CATSDPLQGTGGYTF.

The chain employs TRBV28 and TRBJ1-5; D gene unclear. CDR1 is MDHEN, CDR2 SYDVKM, per germline. The CDR3 extends over 10 amino acids. With 8 bases removed from V and 6 bases from J, the gap between germline ends came to 5 bases. DNA of the CDR3: TGTGCCAGCGGCGGTCAGCCCCAGCATTTT. Translation: CASGGQPQHF.

This clone was recorded only once. This rearrangement joins TRBV6-4 to TRBJ1-2; 7 bases match TRBD1. V lost 4 bases, J lost 9 bases, and 5 bases stayed unmatched. Germline V lookup: CDR1 MRHNA, CDR2 SNTAGT. CDR3 size: 12 residues. The CDR3 loop reads CASSGNRGRYTF. CDR3 DNA: TGTGCCAGCAGTGGTAACAGGGGCCGCTACACCTTC.

This clone turned up a few times. The CDR3, as DNA: TGTGCCAGCAGTGGACAGTCGAAGAACTATGGCTACACCTTC. Its translation is CASSGQSKNYGYTF. This chain joins TRBV2 and TRBJ1-2, with TRBD1 as a possible D gene (5 bases). Germline CDR1 reads SNHLY; CDR2 reads FYNNEI. CDR3 length: 14 residues. V was pared by 4 bases and J by 2 bases, with 11 bases between.

The rearrangement joins TRBV9 to TRBJ2-5, with TRBD1 matching 10 bases. The CDR3 consists of 15 residues. Looked up from germline, CDR1 is SGDLS and CDR2 is YYNGEE. V dropped 3 bases and J dropped 4; count of bases not matched to a gene: 6. The CDR3 DNA is TGTGCCAGCAGCGATCGCGGGACAGGGGCAGAGACCCAGTACTTC. Amino acids: CASSDRGTGAETQYF.

The rearrangement uses TRBV2 and TRBJ2-3; tentative D call: TRBD2 (5 bases). The CDR3 is 14 residues long. V was trimmed by 5 bases and J by 2 bases, leaving 11 bases between them. Looked up from germline, CDR1 is SNHLY and CDR2 is FYNNEI. CDR3 amino acids: CASSRKGVTDTQYF. As DNA, the CDR3 is TGTGCCAGCAGTAGGAAGGGAGTCACAGATACGCAGTATTTT.

The chain carries TRBV3-1 (or the pseudogene TRBV3-2) and TRBJ1-3; TRBD1 agrees at 8 bases. Germline V lookup: CDR1 LGHDT, CDR2 YNNKEL (reference sequence). Trimming at V came to 4 bases and at J to 3 bases, leaving 8 bases not matched to a gene. This CDR3 spans 16 amino acids. The DNA of the CDR3 is TGTGCCAGCAGCCTGGGACAGGCTGCCTTTGGAAACACCATATATTTT. Translation gives CASSLGQAAFGNTIYF.

The chain combines TRBV12-5 with TRBJ1-6; 9 bases are a match to TRBD1. Germline lookup yields CDR1 LGHNT and CDR2 FRNRAP. The CDR3 is 19 amino acids. V lost 3 bases, J lost 8 bases, and 17 bases stayed unmatched. CDR3 sequence (DNA): TGTGCTAGTGGTTTCCTGGGGAAGAAGACCGGGACAGGGTATTCACCCCTCCACTTT. Its translation is CASGFLGKKTGTGYSPLHF.

The rearrangement joins TRBV19 to TRBJ2-3; TRBD2 might be the D (7 bases). Per germline, CDR1 LNHDA and CDR2 SQIVND (reference sequence). The CDR3 totals 15 residues. The ends were cut back, 11 bases at V and 0 bases at J, with 18 bases in the middle. The CDR3 DNA follows: TGTGCCTCCAAGGGGGGGGACCAAAGCACAGATACGCAGTATTTT. Amino acid sequence: CASKGGDQSTDTQYF.

This clone was observed a handful of times. The chain carries TRBV5-8 and TRBJ1-1; D gene unclear. The germline V and J ends were trimmed by 2 bases and 6 bases, with 17 bases remaining between them. This CDR3 spans 15 amino acids. Germline V CDR1 and CDR2: SGHTS, YDEGEE. The CDR3 protein is CASSFLIGREAEAFF. DNA for the CDR3: TGTGCCAGCAGCTTTCTTATCGGTCGTGAGGCTGAAGCTTTCTTT.

The chain has TRBV30 and TRBJ1-1; 7 bases line up with TRBD1. The CDR3 runs 14 residues. Germline V gene sequence: CDR1 GTSNPN, CDR2 SVGIG (reference sequence). The J segment lost 4 bases and the V segment lost 1 base, leaving 6 bases of the junction unmatched. The CDR3 DNA follows: TGTGCCTGGAGTGAGCAGACAGGGAGCACTGAAGCTTTCTTT. Its protein is CAWSEQTGSTEAFF.